Presented here are 11 T cell receptor beta chains from one specimen sequenced in a study of CDR3 diversity in severe acne. TCRdb reprocessed the PCR reads with MiXCR, giving one entry per CDR3 protein. The sample shows about 90,000 distinct CDR3 sequences, approximately 49% of them seen only once. The sequencing input was blood. These receptors were taken from a male donor with severe acne vulgaris.

With regard to this clonotype: The conserved phenylalanine or tryptophan normally closing the CDR3 is absent here, so this likely arose from a read error. The chain links TRBV14 to TRBJ2-5; D uncertain. The V end lost 0 bases, the J end lost 4 bases, and 9 bases lay between the germline ends. This CDR3 has 14 residues. The germline V gene has CDR1 SGHDN and CDR2 FVKESK. The CDR3 sequence is CASSQDRMGETQYL. The CDR3 DNA reads as TGTGCCAGCAGCCAAGACAGGATGGGAGAGACCCAGTACCTC.

This clonotype was recorded at least ten times. The rearrangement joins TRBV20-1 to TRBJ1-1; 7 bases fit TRBD1. The V segment lost 5 bases and the J segment 2 bases; nucleotides outside the gene matches: 5. The germline gives CDR1 DFQATT, CDR2 SNEGSKA (reference sequence). CDR3 size: 13 residues. CDR3 in DNA: TGCAGTGCTGGGGGACAGTCTAACACTGAAGCTTTCTTT. Its translation is CSAGGQSNTEAFF.

The chain is built from TRBV10-3 and TRBJ2-1; no clear D gene. Trimming pared 5 bases from V and 9 bases from J, leaving 11 bases between. CDR3 length equals 12 residues. Germline CDR1 ENHRY, CDR2 SYGVKD. Written as DNA, the CDR3 is TGTGCCATCAGTCCCCAAAGAAGTGAGCAGTTCTTC. Translating gives CAISPQRSEQFF.

By its share, this clonotype is medium-sized. The chain recombines TRBV24-1 with TRBJ2-3; the match to TRBD2 covers 8 bases. V lost 0 bases, J lost 5 bases, and 6 bases stayed unmatched. This CDR3 comprises 16 residues. Germline V gives CDR1 KGHDR, CDR2 SFDVKD. CDR3 region: CATSDLTGRGIDTQYF. The CDR3 DNA follows: TGTGCCACCAGTGATTTGACCGGGAGGGGTATAGATACGCAGTATTTT.

This chain uses TRBV9 with TRBJ1-1, with D unclear. Deletions cut 4 bases from V and 10 bases from J, with 17 bases between. CDR1 is SGDLS and CDR2 is YYNGEE in the germline V gene. The CDR3 length is 13 residues. Here the CDR3 reads CASSQTTSEPAFF. For the CDR3, the DNA is TGTGCCAGCAGCCAAACGACTTCCGAACCAGCTTTCTTT.

The V call is TRBV24-1, the J call TRBJ2-3, with D unclear. Germline V CDR1 and CDR2: KGHDR, SFDVKD. The germline V and J ends were trimmed by 3 bases and 0 bases, with 9 bases remaining between them. The CDR3 has 15 residues. The CDR3 region has the DNA TGTGCCACCAGTGATACTGGACGTAGCACAGATACGCAGTATTTT. Translated: CATSDTGRSTDTQYF.

This clonotype was observed many times. The CDR3 spells CASSVQGTPDTQYF. The CDR3 DNA sequence: TGTGCCAGCAGTGTACAGGGGACGCCAGATACGCAGTATTTT. The chain links TRBV6-4 to TRBJ2-3; 7 bases fit TRBD1. CDR1 is MRHNA and CDR2 is SNTAGT in the germline V gene. The CDR3 covers 14 residues. With 4 bases clipped from V and 4 bases from J, the junction kept 5 bases outside the gene matches.

This clonotype has ten or more counts. This rearrangement joins TRBV24-1 to TRBJ2-5; a weak D match, TRBD2 (5 bases). Trimming removed 6 bases from V and 2 bases from J, with 12 bases in between. The CDR3 extends over 14 amino acids. Germline V gene sequence: CDR1 KGHDR, CDR2 SFDVKD. The chain's CDR3 is CATSRTDSQETQYF. The CDR3 bases are TGTGCCACCAGTAGAACGGACTCTCAAGAGACCCAGTACTTC.

This clonotype was counted ten times or more. The gene calls are TRBV5-8 and TRBJ1-2, with D possibly matching TRBD1 (5 bases). Trimming removed 4 bases at V and 2 bases at J, with 15 bases between. This CDR3 has 15 amino acids. CDR1 is SGHTS, CDR2 YDEGEE, per germline. This CDR3 reads CASSRDGGGNYGYTF. The CDR3 region has the DNA TGTGCCAGCAGCCGAGACGGGGGAGGGAACTATGGCTACACCTTC.

The sample holds a few counts of this clonotype. This sequence joins TRBV5-1 and TRBJ2-4; D might be TRBD2 (5 bases). Germline CDR1 SGHRS, CDR2 YFSETQ. The CDR3 covers 14 residues. Trimming removed 0 bases from V and 6 bases from J, with 10 bases in between. CDR3 in DNA: TGCGCCAGCAGCTTGGGATCAGGAGGAAACATTCAGTACTTC. Protein: CASSLGSGGNIQYF.

The chain has TRBV15 and TRBJ1-2; no reliable D call. Germline CDR1 reads LNHNV; CDR2 reads YYDKDF (reference sequence). The CDR3 is made up of 14 amino acids. The V gene lost 5 bases and the J gene lost 9 bases, with 19 bases spanning the gap. The CDR3: CATSSPAGLGSYTF. The CDR3 DNA is TGTGCCACCAGCTCTCCAGCTGGCCTGGGAAGCTACACCTTC.